The next 9 T cell receptor beta chains were all read from a single sample in a study of human T cells and chemical hapten exposure. Regarding time point: pre-sensitization, week 0. Treatment reported: therapeutic diphenylcyclopropenone sensitization with weekly scalp DPC. In TCRdb, the RACE reads were re-called with MiXCR into one record per CDR3 protein. This table has 250,000 or so distinct CDR3 sequences, 7.5% to 9% appearing once. Sequenced material: whole blood, taken in connection with sensitization to the hapten diphenylcyclopropenone (DPC). All receptors come from a man younger than 30 with alopecia areata. Some clones in this sample may be carry-over from other donors' samples.

This clonotype was found a few times. The chain employs TRBV7-9 and TRBJ2-7; 11 bases fit TRBD2. In germline, CDR1 is SEHNR, CDR2 FQNEAQ (reference sequence). The CDR3 is 15 residues long. V shed 2 bases and J 3 bases; nucleotides not matched to a gene: 3. CDR3 DNA: TGTGCCAGCAGCTTACTAGCGGGGGGTTTCTACGAGCAGTACGTC. Amino acid sequence: CASSLLAGGFYEQYV.

The chain uses TRBV7-9 and TRBJ1-2, with 12 bases identical to TRBD1. This CDR3 region has 14 residues. Germline-derived CDR1 and CDR2 are SEHNR and FQNEAQ (reference sequence). V lost 6 bases to trimming and J lost 8 bases; unmatched junction nucleotides: 7. DNA for the CDR3: TGTGCCAGCAGTATGGGACAGGGGGCAGAGGGCTACACCTTC. Translation: CASSMGQGAEGYTF.

This clonotype was counted only a few times. The V gene is TRBV3-1, the J gene TRBJ2-2; 10 positions agree with TRBD1. The CDR3 contains 14 residues. Losses at the gene ends were 6 bases for V and 3 bases for J; bases not matched to a gene: 1. From germline, CDR1 is LGHDT and CDR2 YNNKEL (reference sequence). CDR3 sequence (DNA): TGTGCCAGCAGGACAGGGGGCTACACCGGGGAGCTGTTTTTT. Translating it yields CASRTGGYTGELFF.

The rearrangement uses TRBV29-1 and TRBJ1-2; a possible D gene is TRBD1 (5 bases). Germline V gene data show CDR1 as SQVTM and CDR2 as ANQGSEA. Trimming took 6 bases from V and 5 from J, leaving 22 bases between them. There are 15 residues in the CDR3. The DNA of the CDR3 is TGCAGCGTCGTCCACCCCGACAGACTCTCTTATGGCTACACCTTC. Encoded protein: CSVVHPDRLSYGYTF.

This chain uses TRBV4-1 with TRBJ2-7; the D gene is possibly TRBD1 (5 bases). This CDR3 comprises 15 residues. Germline assignment: CDR1 MGHRA and CDR2 YSYEKL. The V end was cut by 1 base, the J end by 2 bases, with 12 bases between. DNA for the CDR3: TGCGCCAGCAGCCAAGGTGGGGCTTCGACCTACGAGCAGTACTTC. Amino acids: CASSQGGASTYEQYF.

Here the CDR3 DNA reads TGCGCCAGCAGCTTAACCGACCTTATGAACACTGAAGCTTTCTTT. The encoded protein is CASSLTDLMNTEAFF. V and J are TRBV5-1 and TRBJ1-1; D uncertain. From germline, CDR1 is SGHRS and CDR2 YFSETQ. Trimming took 2 bases from V and 0 from J, leaving 11 bases between them. The CDR3 length is 15 residues.

This clonotype was counted a few times. The rearrangement uses TRBV6-2 or TRBV6-3 and TRBJ1-5; TRBD1 agrees at 12 bases. The CDR3 has 16 residues. The V gene end was trimmed by 5 bases and the J gene end by 1 base; junction bases not matched to a gene: 3. Germline assignment: CDR1 MNHEY and CDR2 SVGEGT. The CDR3 reads CASSPGTGGSNQPQHF. Here the CDR3 DNA reads TGTGCCAGCAGTCCCGGGACAGGGGGCAGCAATCAGCCCCAGCATTTT.

There are a few counts of this clonotype. Here the CDR3 DNA reads TGCGCCAGCAGCTTGAGTCCCAGCCGCAGCGGGGAGACCCAGTACTTC. Amino acid sequence: CASSLSPSRSGETQYF. This rearrangement joins TRBV5-1 to TRBJ2-5, with D possibly TRBD2 on 6 matching bases. V dropped 1 base and J dropped 5 bases, with 18 bases sitting between them. CDR1 and CDR2 from the germline V gene are SGHRS and YFSETQ. The CDR3 totals 16 residues.

This clonotype was seen many times. The chain recombines TRBV7-2 with TRBJ1-1; no definite D call. The germline V gene has CDR1 SGHTA and CDR2 FQGNSA. Trimming cost V 5 bases and J 1 base, with 8 bases left between them. The CDR3 spans 13 residues. DNA of the CDR3: TGTGCCAGCAGCCAATGGTGGAACACTGAAGCTTTCTTT. Translation gives CASSQWWNTEAFF.